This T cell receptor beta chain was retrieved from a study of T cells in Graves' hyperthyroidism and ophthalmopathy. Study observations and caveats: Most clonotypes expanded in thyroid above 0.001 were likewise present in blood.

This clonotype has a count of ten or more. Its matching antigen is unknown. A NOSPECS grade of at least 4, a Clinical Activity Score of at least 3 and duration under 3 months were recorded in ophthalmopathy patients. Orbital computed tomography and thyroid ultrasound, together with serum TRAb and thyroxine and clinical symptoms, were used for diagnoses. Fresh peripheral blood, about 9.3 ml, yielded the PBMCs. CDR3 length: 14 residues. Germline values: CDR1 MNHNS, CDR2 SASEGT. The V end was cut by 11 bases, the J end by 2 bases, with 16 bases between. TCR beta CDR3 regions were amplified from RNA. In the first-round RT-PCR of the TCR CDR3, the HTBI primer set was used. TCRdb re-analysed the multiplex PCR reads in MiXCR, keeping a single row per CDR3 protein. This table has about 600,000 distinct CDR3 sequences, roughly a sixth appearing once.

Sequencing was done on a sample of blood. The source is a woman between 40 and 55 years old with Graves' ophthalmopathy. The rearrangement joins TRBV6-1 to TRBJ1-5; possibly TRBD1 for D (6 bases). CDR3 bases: TGTGCCGGATCAGGGGATCTTGGCAATCAGCCCCAGCATTTT. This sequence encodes CAGSGDLGNQPQHF.